Sequencing of this T cell receptor beta chain was carried out in a study of blood T cell repertoires in COVID-19. As for the study in general: The United States, Italy and Spain were the sources of the acute and convalescent COVID-19 samples. Sources were T cells, B-cell-depleted T cells, or PBMCs; the material itself was cDNA or gDNA.

This CDR3 comprises 16 residues. The germline V gene encodes CDR1 SGHDN and CDR2 FVKESK. Between the trimmed V and J ends, which lost 0 bases and 1 base, there was a span of 11 bases. Authors' processing steps: From reference gene primer amplification, estimates of nucleated cell counts were derived. Assay used: immunoSEQ multiplex PCR; TCRdb lists only in-frame clones, some missing. The V and J calls and clone size were taken over from that table, and D and trimming were inferred from the DNA. The sample gives fewer than 85,000 clones, roughly 89% of which show up once; 5.4% is in the top ten. The chain has TRBV14 and TRBJ2-3, with a possible D match to TRBD1 (6 bases). The source material was peripheral blood. The source of this sequence is a man aged 55 to 70 with acute or convalescent COVID-19. The CDR3 sequence: CASSQEGALGTDTQYF. The CDR3 DNA reads TGTGCCAGCAGCCAAGAGGGGGCTCTGGGCACAGATACGCAGTATTTT.